The 4 T cell receptor beta chains given below trace back to one sample, sequenced in a study of blood T cell repertoires in COVID-19. Sequencing was performed with immunoSEQ multiplex PCR; in TCRdb, only in-frame clones are kept and a portion is missing. The sample lists 65,000 to 80,000 clones; roughly 90% were seen once. Sequenced: peripheral blood. These receptors all come from a man aged 25 to 40 with acute or convalescent COVID-19.

This clone has only one observation. The chain is built from TRBV19 and TRBJ1-4; no definite D call. Germline-derived CDR1 and CDR2 are LNHDA and SQIVND (reference sequence). Deletions cut 5 bases from V and 7 bases from J, with 14 bases between. This CDR3 is built from 14 residues. This chain's CDR3 is CASSHEEISEKLFF. DNA for the CDR3: TGTGCCAGTAGTCACGAGGAGATTTCTGAAAAACTGTTTTTT.

V is TRBV6-5 and J is TRBJ2-1; D is ambiguous. Germline CDR1 reads MNHEY; CDR2 reads SVGAGI. CDR3 length: 12 residues. V was trimmed by 6 bases and J by 5 bases, leaving 8 bases between them. The CDR3 protein is CASSNRDNEQFF. CDR3 in DNA: TGTGCCAGCAGCAATCGGGACAATGAGCAGTTCTTC.

V usage is TRBV27 and J usage is TRBJ2-1; D may be TRBD1 (6 bases). Trimming shortened V by 5 bases and J by 0 bases, and 11 bases separated the two germline ends. CDR3 length: 15 amino acids. Germline V CDR1 and CDR2: MNHEY, SMNVEV (reference sequence). This CDR3 reads CASSPGTNSYNEQFF. In DNA form, the CDR3 reads TGTGCCAGCAGTCCAGGGACAAACTCCTACAATGAGCAGTTCTTC.

V is TRBV5-1 and J is TRBJ2-5, with TRBD1 matching 7 bases. The V segment lost 4 bases and the J segment 3 bases; nucleotides outside the gene matches: 6. The CDR3 has 14 residues. Germline assignment: CDR1 SGHRS and CDR2 YFSETQ. CDR3 DNA: TGCGCCAGCAGCGGAGGACAGGCCGAAGAGACCCAGTACTTC. This codes for CASSGGQAEETQYF.